The 25 T cell receptor beta chains below were found in one sample sequenced in a study of blood T cell repertoires in COVID-19. Generated by immunoSEQ multiplex PCR, the TCRdb table keeps only in-frame clones and is missing some. Found here are 200,000 or so clones, roughly 89% of them singletons; the top ten hold around 6.5%. The sequenced sample was peripheral blood. These receptors all stem from a man aged 55 to 70 who had recovered from COVID-19.

This clone has just one count. The chain is built from TRBV6-6 and TRBJ1-2, with a possible D match to TRBD1 (5 bases). V was trimmed by 2 bases and J by 8 bases, leaving 15 bases between them. Germline assignment: CDR1 MNHNY and CDR2 SVGAGI (reference sequence). The CDR3 spans 14 residues. The CDR3 nucleotides are TGTGCCAGCAGTTACCGGGACGGGAGGGAAGGCTACACCTTC. It yields the protein CASSYRDGREGYTF.

The chain uses TRBV28 and TRBJ1-5, with D uncertain. CDR3 size: 13 residues. CDR1 and CDR2 from the germline V gene are MDHEN and SYDVKM. V was pared by 7 bases and J by 4 bases, with 11 bases between. The CDR3 spells CASTSRGNQPQHF. Here the CDR3 DNA reads TGTGCCAGCACCTCCCGAGGAAATCAGCCCCAGCATTTT.

This clone was found once. This chain uses TRBV30 with TRBJ2-2; D ambiguous. There are 15 residues in the CDR3. V lost 0 bases to trimming and J lost 6 bases, with 14 bases between them. Germline V gene sequence: CDR1 GTSNPN, CDR2 SVGIG (reference sequence). CDR3 loop: CAWSVSVPFAGELFF. The CDR3 DNA is TGTGCCTGGAGTGTGAGTGTCCCCTTCGCCGGGGAGCTGTTTTTT.

The chain joins TRBV12-3 or TRBV12-4 to TRBJ1-6; D not certain. Between the trimmed V and J ends, which lost 3 bases and 15 bases, there was a span of 12 bases. CDR3 length: 12 amino acids. The CDR3, as DNA: TGTGCCAGCAGTTTTGGGCCCTCTCGCCTCCACTTT. It yields the protein CASSFGPSRLHF.

The V and J genes are TRBV9 and TRBJ2-7; TRBD1 matches 7 bases. Germline-derived CDR1 and CDR2 are SGDLS and YYNGEE. CDR3 length: 15 amino acids. Losses at the gene ends were 0 bases for V and 5 bases for J; bases not matched to a gene: 8. The CDR3 reads CASSVGGRGNDEQYF. The CDR3 nucleotides read TGTGCCAGCAGCGTAGGTGGCAGGGGGAACGACGAGCAGTACTTC.

This chain joins TRBV18 and TRBJ1-6; 8 bases map to TRBD1. This CDR3 has 15 residues. Germline CDR1 is KGHSH and CDR2 is LQKENI. Trimming at V came to 9 bases and at J to 10 bases, leaving 14 bases not matched to a gene. The CDR3 DNA sequence: TGTGCCAGTTCCCCCGACAGGGGAAGGTGGTCACCCCTCCACTTT. Translation: CASSPDRGRWSPLHF.

J is TRBJ1-6 and V is TRBV27; no clear D gene. V lost 6 bases, J lost 8 bases, and 17 bases lay in between. This CDR3 spans 15 amino acids. CDR1 is MNHEY and CDR2 is SMNVEV in the germline V gene (reference sequence). In DNA form, the CDR3 reads TGTGCCAGCAGCCGCCTTCCGGGTCCGGATTCACCCCTCCACTTT. This sequence encodes CASSRLPGPDSPLHF.

The gene calls are TRBV7-6 and TRBJ1-1, with D possibly TRBD1 on 5 matching bases. The CDR3 runs 14 residues. The germline V gene has CDR1 SGHVS and CDR2 FNYEAQ. V lost 1 base, J lost 9 bases, and 15 bases lay in between. The CDR3 DNA sequence: TGTGCCAGCAGCTTAGGGGGAGGGACTCCCAAAGCTTTCTTT. It translates to CASSLGGGTPKAFF. Full variable domain (missing parts from reference TRBV7-6 and TRBJ1-1): GAGVSQSPRYKVTKRGQDVALRCDPISGHVSLYWYRQALGQGPEFLTYFNYEAQQDKSGLPNDRFSAERPEGSISTLTIQRTEQRDSAMYRCASSLGGGTPKAFFGQGTRLTVV.

This chain connects TRBV3-1 (or the pseudogene TRBV3-2) to TRBJ1-6, with unresolved D. The CDR3 totals 12 residues. Germline CDR1 is LGHDT and CDR2 is YNNKEL (reference sequence). Trimming left V 9 bases short and J 11 bases short, with 14 bases between. CDR3 sequence: CASWGGGPPLHF. The DNA of the CDR3 is TGTGCCAGTTGGGGAGGTGGACCACCCCTCCACTTT.

The chain links TRBV15 to TRBJ1-5; D perhaps matches TRBD1 (6 bases). Trimming took off 4 bases at V and 2 bases at J, with 12 bases between the two ends. Germline V gives CDR1 LNHNV, CDR2 YYDKDF (reference sequence). This CDR3 is built from 15 residues. CDR3 amino acids: CATSTGTLGNQPQHF. The CDR3 DNA follows: TGTGCCACCAGCACCGGGACATTGGGCAATCAGCCCCAGCATTTT. The whole variable domain, filled in from reference TRBV15 and TRBJ1-5, reads DAMVIQNPRYQVTQFGKPVTLSCSQTLNHNVMYWYQQKSSQAPKLLFHYYDKDFNNEADTPDNFQSRRPNTSFCFLDIRSPGLGDTAMYLCATSTGTLGNQPQHFGDGTRLSIL.

J is TRBJ1-4 and V is TRBV7-2, with 7 positions matching TRBD1. The CDR3 totals 14 residues. The junction had 8 bases not matched to a gene; V was cut back by 5 bases and J by 8 bases. The germline CDR1 and CDR2 sequences are SGHTA and FQGNSA. CDR3 in amino acids: CASSERQGTEKLFF. The CDR3 coding sequence is TGTGCCAGCAGCGAACGACAGGGTACCGAAAAACTGTTTTTT.

The chain uses TRBV19 and TRBJ2-6; 8 positions match TRBD2. The CDR3 length is 18 residues. Germline lookup yields CDR1 LNHDA and CDR2 SQIVND (reference sequence). V gave up 1 base and J gave up 0 bases; unmatched junction bases: 5. The CDR3 reads CASSIGRGGYSGANVLTF. The CDR3 DNA sequence: TGTGCCAGTAGTATAGGCCGGGGGGGGTACTCTGGGGCCAACGTCCTGACTTTC.

V is TRBV7-3 and J is TRBJ2-7; 7 nucleotides agree with TRBD2. Germline assignment: CDR1 SGHTA and CDR2 FQGTGA. The CDR3 has 14 residues. Unmatched junction bases numbered 7, after V lost 2 bases and J lost 6 bases. DNA for the CDR3: TGTGCCAGCAGCTTATCGTCGGGGAGGGCCGAGCAGTACTTC. This translates into CASSLSSGRAEQYF.

This chain joins TRBV7-3 and TRBJ2-1, with TRBD1 matching 9 bases. Trimming took 2 bases from V and 9 from J; bases not matched to a gene: 2. Germline V gene lookup returns CDR1 SGHTA and CDR2 FQGTGA. CDR3 length: 13 residues. This CDR3 reads CASSLGTGFEQFF. DNA for the CDR3: TGTGCCAGCAGCTTAGGGACAGGGTTTGAGCAGTTCTTC.

In DNA, the CDR3 is TGTGCCAGCAAAGGGCTAGCGGGAGTGATCGGGGAGCTGTTTTTT. The encoded protein is CASKGLAGVIGELFF. J is TRBJ2-2 and V is TRBV28, with TRBD2 matching 10 bases. V lost 7 bases, J lost 7 bases, and 9 bases stayed unmatched. CDR1 and CDR2 (germline): MDHEN, SYDVKM. CDR3 size: 15 residues.

The chain recombines TRBV6-6 with TRBJ1-5, with 7 bases fitting TRBD1. Germline CDR1 MNHNY, CDR2 SVGAGI (reference sequence). After removal of 4 bases from V and 1 base from J, the junction contained 1 base not matched to a gene. The CDR3 length is 14 residues. The CDR3 sequence is CASSSGGSNQPQHF. CDR3 coding DNA: TGTGCCAGCAGTTCAGGGGGGAGCAATCAGCCCCAGCATTTT.

This sequence joins TRBV5-1 and TRBJ2-7; 11 bases line up with TRBD2. Germline V CDR1 and CDR2: SGHRS, YFSETQ. V gave up 4 bases and J gave up 2 bases; unmatched junction bases: 5. The CDR3 extends over 15 amino acids. CDR3 nucleotide sequence: TGCGCCAGCAGCCAGACTAGCGGGGACCCCTACGAGCAGTACTTC. It translates to CASSQTSGDPYEQYF. Drawing the rest from reference TRBV5-1 and TRBJ2-7, the complete variable domain is KAGVTQTPRYLIKTRGQQVTLSCSPISGHRSVSWYQQTPGQGLQFLFEYFSETQRNKGNFPGRFSGRQFSNSRSEMNVSTLELGDSALYLCASSQTSGDPYEQYFGPGTRLTVT.

J is TRBJ1-2 and V is TRBV6-2 or TRBV6-3; 7 bases agree with TRBD1. Germline CDR1 MNHEY, CDR2 SVGEGT. The CDR3 is 15 residues long. V trimming: 2 bases; J trimming: 4 bases; junction bases outside the gene matches: 7. CDR3 sequence: CASSYPGTERYGYTF. The CDR3 DNA follows: TGTGCCAGCAGTTACCCCGGGACAGAGCGCTATGGCTACACCTTC.

This sequence joins TRBV7-8 and TRBJ2-3; 9 bases fit TRBD2. CDR3 size: 15 residues. Germline assignment: CDR1 SGHVS and CDR2 FQNEAQ. J lost 5 bases, V lost 5 bases, and 8 bases had no gene match. The CDR3 bases are TGTGCCAGCAGCCGAGCGACTAGCGGTCGAGATACGCAGTATTTT. Translation: CASSRATSGRDTQYF. Variable domain in full (rest from reference TRBV7-8 and TRBJ2-3): GAGVSQSPRYKVAKRGQDVALRCDPISGHVSLFWYQQALGQGPEFLTYFQNEAQLDKSGLPSDRFFAERPEGSVSTLKIQRTQQEDSAVYLCASSRATSGRDTQYFGPGTRLTVL.

This sequence joins TRBV7-2 and TRBJ1-5, with 8 positions matching TRBD1. Germline V gene lookup returns CDR1 SGHTA and CDR2 FQGNSA. Germline trimming cut 0 bases from V and 6 bases from J; bases unmatched to any gene: 7. This CDR3 spans 16 amino acids. The CDR3, as DNA: TGTGCCAGCAGCTTAGCGACAGGGGTGGGGAGTCAGCCCCAGCATTTT. The encoded protein is CASSLATGVGSQPQHF.

This chain joins TRBV5-5 and TRBJ2-5, with TRBD1 identical over 8 bases. Trimming removed 1 base from V and 5 bases from J; junction bases left unmatched: 7. There are 15 residues in the CDR3. Germline V gene data show CDR1 as SGHKS and CDR2 as YYEKEE (reference sequence). The CDR3 sequence is CASSLIAGGQETQYF. DNA of the CDR3: TGTGCCAGCAGCTTGATTGCAGGGGGCCAGGAGACCCAGTACTTC.

This chain joins TRBV2 and TRBJ2-2; D might be TRBD1 (7 bases). In germline, CDR1 is SNHLY, CDR2 FYNNEI. CDR3 length: 15 amino acids. V was trimmed by 6 bases and J by 2 bases, leaving 13 bases between them. CDR3 protein: CASRGGTANTGELFF. The CDR3 bases are TGTGCCAGCAGAGGAGGGACAGCAAACACCGGGGAGCTGTTTTTT.

The chain employs TRBV25-1 and TRBJ2-2; 8 bases align to TRBD1. The V segment lost 3 bases and the J segment 1 base; nucleotides outside the gene matches: 4. Germline assignment: CDR1 MGHDK and CDR2 SYGVNS. The CDR3 sequence is 16 residues long. CDR3 sequence (DNA): TGTGCCAGCAGTGACACAGGGGGTGGGAACACCGGGGAGCTGTTTTTT. Translated: CASSDTGGGNTGELFF.

The chain employs TRBV7-3 and TRBJ2-1, with 11 bases matching TRBD2. CDR3 length: 16 residues. The ends lost 3 bases at V and 0 bases at J; junction bases unmatched: 1. Looked up from germline, CDR1 is SGHTA and CDR2 is FQGTGA. The CDR3 coding sequence is TGTGCCAGCAGCTTGACTAGCGGGGACTCCTACAATGAGCAGTTCTTC. This encodes CASSLTSGDSYNEQFF.

For the CDR3, the DNA is TGTGCCAGCAGAAACAGGGGGTTTACTGAAGCTTTCTTT. Protein sequence: CASRNRGFTEAFF. The rearrangement links TRBV6-5 to TRBJ1-1; 8 positions agree with TRBD1. CDR1 is MNHEY and CDR2 is SVGAGI in the germline V gene. CDR3 length: 13 residues. The trim removed 6 bases at V and 5 bases at J, leaving 5 bases unmatched.